These 27 T cell receptor beta chains share one sample of origin, sequenced in a study of shared clonotypes between healthy human individuals. Naive CD8 cells lacked CD45RO, underwent positive selection for CCR7 and left out terminally differentiated effector memory CD45RA+ cells. Method: immunoSEQ multiplex PCR; TCRdb's copy keeps in-frame clones and lacks some. The sample yields hundreds of thousands of clones, 90% to 95% seen once. The sample was naive CD8+ T cells sorted from blood. These receptor sequences come from a man under 40 in good health.

The gene calls are TRBV11-2 and TRBJ2-7, with 8 bases identical to TRBD2. Germline trimming cut 5 bases from V and 3 bases from J; bases unmatched to any gene: 9. Germline CDR1 SGHAT, CDR2 FQNNGV. The CDR3 extends over 15 amino acids. The CDR3 coding sequence is TGTGCCAGCAGCCTCCCGGGAGGGCCGTTCTACGAGCAGTACTTC. It yields the protein CASSLPGGPFYEQYF.

This sequence joins TRBV19 and TRBJ2-3; 11 bases align to TRBD2. The CDR3 spans 16 residues. Per germline, CDR1 LNHDA and CDR2 SQIVND (reference sequence). The J segment lost 0 bases and the V segment lost 7 bases, leaving 6 bases of the junction unmatched. CDR3 in DNA: TGTGCCAGTAATACGGGACTAGCGGCTAGCACAGATACGCAGTATTTT. It specifies CASNTGLAASTDTQYF. Full variable domain (remainder filled in from reference TRBV19 and TRBJ2-3): DGGITQSPKYLFRKEGQNVTLSCEQNLNHDAMYWYRQDPGQGLRLIYYSQIVNDFQKGDIAEGYSVSREKKESFPLTVTSAQKNPTAFYLCASNTGLAASTDTQYFGPGTRLTVL.

The chain's CDR3 is CASYRAGDTEAFF. CDR3 DNA: TGTGCCAGCTACAGGGCCGGCGACACTGAAGCTTTCTTT. The chain employs TRBV25-1 and TRBJ1-1; possible D gene TRBD1, 6 bases. V lost 8 bases and J 3 bases, leaving 13 bases between the germline ends. The CDR3 runs 13 residues. Germline CDR1 and CDR2: MGHDK and SYGVNS.

This chain uses TRBV7-9 with TRBJ1-4; perhaps TRBD1 as D (5 bases). Trimming left V 2 bases short and J 6 bases short, with 10 bases between. This CDR3 has 14 amino acids. Germline CDR1 and CDR2: SEHNR and FQNEAQ (reference sequence). Here the CDR3 reads CASSLLGLDEKLFF. The CDR3 DNA is TGTGCCAGCAGCTTATTGGGGCTCGATGAAAAACTGTTTTTT.

The V and J genes are TRBV11-3 and TRBJ2-7, with 11 bases lining up with TRBD2. The CDR3 contains 18 residues. CDR1 SGHNT and CDR2 YENEEA come from the germline V gene. V lost 1 base, J lost 2 bases, and 10 bases stayed unmatched. In nucleotides, the CDR3 is TGTGCCAGCAGCTTAGGCCCTAGCGGGAGGCACGCCACCTACGAGCAGTACTTC. It specifies CASSLGPSGRHATYEQYF.

V is TRBV19 and J is TRBJ2-5; D perhaps matches TRBD2 (6 bases). The CDR3 totals 13 residues. The V and J ends lost 1 base and 5 bases respectively, with 8 bases between them. Germline CDR1 is LNHDA and CDR2 is SQIVND (reference sequence). The CDR3 sequence is CASSIAGVETQYF. The CDR3 DNA is TGTGCCAGTAGTATAGCGGGGGTCGAGACCCAGTACTTC.

J is TRBJ2-5 and V is TRBV21-1; the table's D call, TRBD1, has no DNA check behind it. TRBV21-1 is a pseudogene. The CDR3 extends over 15 amino acids. The CDR3 region is CASHDMGPIQETQYF. The CDR3 DNA sequence: TGTGCCAGCCATGACATGGGGCCGATACAAGAGACCCAGTACTTC.

The V and J genes are TRBV9 and TRBJ2-1; 7 bases agree with TRBD2. CDR3 length: 16 residues. Germline CDR1 reads SGDLS; CDR2 reads YYNGEE. Trimming removed 0 bases from V and 7 bases from J; junction bases left unmatched: 10. The CDR3 DNA follows: TGTGCCAGCAGCGTAGTGGTCAGCGGGACCTGGAATGAGCAGTTCTTC. It specifies CASSVVVSGTWNEQFF.

The genes are TRBV23-1 and TRBJ2-2; the match to TRBD2 covers 14 bases. TRBV23-1 is an ORF, with its function uncertain. The J segment lost 5 bases and the V segment lost 3 bases, leaving 8 bases of the junction unmatched. The CDR3 length is 18 residues. The DNA for the CDR3 is TGCGCCAGCAGTCAGTCCGGGACTAGCGGGAGTTGGACCGGGGAGCTGTTTTTT. Encoded protein: CASSQSGTSGSWTGELFF.

V usage is TRBV10-1 and J usage is TRBJ1-1; 9 bases agree with TRBD1. The CDR3 totals 18 residues. V lost 0 bases, J lost 0 bases, and 8 bases stayed unmatched. The germline V gene has CDR1 WNHNN and CDR2 SYGVQD (reference sequence). Written as DNA, the CDR3 is TGCGCCAGCAGTGAGTCTCTAAGGGGACAGGGTATGAACACTGAAGCTTTCTTT. Translated, it gives CASSESLRGQGMNTEAFF.

The chain links TRBV7-8 to TRBJ2-7; D possibly matches TRBD1 or TRBD2 (6 bases each). V gave up 5 bases and J gave up 5 bases, with 13 bases separating them. Germline CDR1 and CDR2: SGHVS and FQNEAQ. This CDR3 contains 13 residues. The DNA for the CDR3 is TGTGCCAGCAGCCGGGGGCGCTCGGACGAGCAGTACTTC. Its translation: CASSRGRSDEQYF.

The chain joins TRBV27 to TRBJ2-7; D is possibly TRBD1 (6 bases). The CDR3 has 14 residues. Trimming left V 2 bases short and J 0 bases short, with 8 bases between. Germline loops: CDR1 MNHEY, CDR2 SMNVEV (reference sequence). The DNA for the CDR3 is TGTGCCAGCAGTTTACAGGGGCCCTCCTACGAGCAGTACTTC. It specifies CASSLQGPSYEQYF.

The genes are TRBV28 and TRBJ2-1; D call uncertain. Germline V gene data show CDR1 as MDHEN and CDR2 as SYDVKM. V lost 6 bases to trimming and J lost 2 bases, with 11 bases between them. This CDR3 has 14 residues. The CDR3 DNA reads as TGTGCCAGCAGCCGAATCGACGCCTACAATGAGCAGTTCTTC. It specifies CASSRIDAYNEQFF. The full variable domain, completed using reference TRBV28 and TRBJ2-1, is DVKVTQSSRYLVKRTGEKVFLECVQDMDHENMFWYRQDPGLGLRLIYFSYDVKMKEKGDIPEGYSVSREKKERFSLILESASTNQTSMYLCASSRIDAYNEQFFGPGTRLTVL.

This chain uses TRBV7-9 with TRBJ1-1; 7 bases map to TRBD1. V was pared by 5 bases and J by 2 bases, with 8 bases of the junction left unmatched. From germline, CDR1 is SEHNR and CDR2 FQNEAQ (reference sequence). The CDR3 runs 15 residues. The CDR3 DNA reads as TGTGCCAGCAGCCAATTCGACAGGGCCAACACTGAAGCTTTCTTT. This codes for CASSQFDRANTEAFF.

The V call is TRBV10-3, the J call TRBJ2-7; 12 bases map to TRBD1. With 9 bases clipped from V and 5 bases from J, the junction kept 8 bases outside the gene matches. CDR3 length: 14 residues. The germline V gene has CDR1 ENHRY and CDR2 SYGVKD. The CDR3 protein is CAISGGQGAHEQYF. The CDR3 DNA reads as TGTGCCATTTCGGGGGGACAGGGGGCCCACGAGCAGTACTTC.

This clone was seen a handful of times. The V and J genes are TRBV28 and TRBJ2-1; 7 bases match TRBD1. The germline V gene has CDR1 MDHEN and CDR2 SYDVKM. The CDR3 covers 11 residues. V trimming: 3 bases; J trimming: 15 bases; junction bases outside the gene matches: 5. The CDR3 reads CASSFPTGPFF. In DNA form, the CDR3 reads TGTGCCAGCAGTTTCCCGACAGGGCCGTTCTTC.

This chain connects TRBV27 to TRBJ2-7; 7 bases match TRBD2. Germline V gene data show CDR1 as MNHEY and CDR2 as SMNVEV (reference sequence). CDR3 size: 15 residues. V gave up 5 bases and J gave up 3 bases; unmatched junction bases: 10. The chain's CDR3 is CASSTLSGSDYEQYF. The CDR3 nucleotides are TGTGCCAGCAGTACCCTTAGCGGGTCCGACTACGAGCAGTACTTC.

This chain connects TRBV6-5 to TRBJ1-5; 9 nucleotides align to TRBD1. Germline values: CDR1 MNHEY, CDR2 SVGAGI. The CDR3 is 14 residues long. Trimming cost V 6 bases and J 6 bases; bases outside gene matches: 6. CDR3 region: CASRDRGLGQPQHF. CDR3 DNA: TGTGCCAGCAGAGACAGGGGGTTAGGTCAGCCCCAGCATTTT.

The genes are TRBV18 and TRBJ2-7; D gene ambiguous. With 3 bases removed from V and 0 bases from J, the gap between germline ends came to 12 bases. The CDR3 loop spans 15 amino acids. Germline V gene data show CDR1 as KGHSH and CDR2 as LQKENI. CDR3 region: CASSPFPGSSYEQYF. Here the CDR3 DNA reads TGTGCCAGCTCACCCTTCCCGGGCAGCTCCTACGAGCAGTACTTC.

This chain connects TRBV28 to TRBJ2-7; 7 positions match TRBD2. The CDR3 runs to 17 residues. The J segment lost 6 bases and the V segment lost 8 bases, leaving 22 bases of the junction unmatched. Germline V gene sequence: CDR1 MDHEN, CDR2 SYDVKM. The CDR3 spells CASLGLAEGTYLSEQYF. The CDR3 nucleotides read TGTGCCAGCCTGGGTCTAGCGGAGGGCACCTACTTGTCCGAGCAGTACTTC.

The chain couples TRBV19 to TRBJ2-7; the match to TRBD1 covers 9 bases. Germline V gives CDR1 LNHDA, CDR2 SQIVND (reference sequence). The CDR3 consists of 16 residues. V lost 5 bases to trimming and J lost 0 bases; unmatched junction nucleotides: 8. DNA for the CDR3: TGTGCCAGTAGTGCCGGACAGGGGCCTTCCTCCTACGAGCAGTACTTC. Translation: CASSAGQGPSSYEQYF.

The chain is built from TRBV5-6 and TRBJ2-7, with D possibly TRBD2 on 6 matching bases. Germline V gene lookup returns CDR1 SGHDT and CDR2 YYEEEE. CDR3 length: 15 residues. Trimming pared 4 bases from V and 2 bases from J, leaving 16 bases between. CDR3 residues: CASSGKGLQAYEQYF. CDR3 bases: TGTGCCAGCAGCGGTAAGGGACTGCAGGCCTACGAGCAGTACTTC.

The chain joins TRBV7-9 to TRBJ2-1, with 13 bases that match TRBD2. Trimming at V came to 6 bases and at J to 5 bases, leaving 7 bases not matched to a gene. This CDR3 contains 16 residues. Per the germline V gene, CDR1 is SEHNR and CDR2 is FQNEAQ (reference sequence). The CDR3 is CASRFTSGGAHNEQFF. Here the CDR3 DNA reads TGTGCCAGCAGGTTCACTAGCGGGGGGGCCCACAATGAGCAGTTCTTC.

With respect to this clone: Other DNA sequences in the same sample also yield this CDR3. The chain recombines TRBV5-5 with TRBJ2-7; 8 bases match TRBD1. This CDR3 contains 14 residues. Germline V gene lookup returns CDR1 SGHKS and CDR2 YYEKEE (reference sequence). V was clipped by 0 bases and J by 3 bases; unmatched bases: 2. CDR3: CASSLGTGGYEQYF. CDR3 sequence (DNA): TGTGCCAGCAGCTTGGGAACAGGGGGCTACGAGCAGTACTTC.

The chain links TRBV27 to TRBJ1-1; D is perhaps TRBD1 (5 bases). Trimming shortened V by 8 bases and J by 6 bases, and 13 bases separated the two germline ends. CDR1 is MNHEY and CDR2 is SMNVEV in the germline V gene (reference sequence). CDR3 length: 12 residues. Here the CDR3 DNA reads TGTGCCAGCCTCGGGGGTGGGGCTGAAGCTTTCTTT. This translates into CASLGGGAEAFF.

The gene calls are TRBV7-8 and TRBJ2-1, with TRBD2 matching over 7 bases. This CDR3 region has 15 residues. V dropped 6 bases and J dropped 2; count of bases not matched to a gene: 7. Per germline, CDR1 SGHVS and CDR2 FQNEAQ. CDR3 in amino acids: CASSRRREPYNEQFF. In DNA, the CDR3 is TGTGCCAGCAGTCGTCGGCGGGAGCCCTACAATGAGCAGTTCTTC.

The CDR3 DNA reads TGTGCCAGCAGTTCATTTTTCTTAAGCAGCATGAACACTGAAGCTTTCTTT. Translated: CASSSFFLSSMNTEAFF. The chain joins TRBV28 to TRBJ1-1; D gene unclear. The CDR3 consists of 17 residues. Germline CDR1 is MDHEN and CDR2 is SYDVKM. V was shortened by 4 bases and J by 0 bases, with 18 bases between the two germline ends.